A single sample gave rise to the 28 T cell receptor beta chains below, sequenced in a study of CD8 T cells in ankylosing spondylitis. One entry per CDR3 protein, called by TCRdb with MiXCR from the 5' RACE reads. This sample has 250,000 to 400,000 distinct CDR3 sequences; around 10% occur once, and the top ten carry roughly 9.2%. The material sequenced was blood, either unsorted or a sorted T cell fraction (not recorded which). The source of these receptors is a female donor with ankylosing spondylitis or in good health (not recorded which).

This clonotype came up many times. The chain carries TRBV20-1 and TRBJ1-2; 9 bases line up with TRBD1. This CDR3 region has 13 residues. Germline trimming cut 3 bases from V and 7 bases from J; bases unmatched to any gene: 6. The V gene's germline CDR1 is DFQATT and CDR2 SNEGSKA (reference sequence). CDR3 DNA: TGCAGTGCTAGGAGAACAGGGGGCGGTGGCTACACCTTC. This encodes CSARRTGGGGYTF.

This clonotype occurred many times. CDR3 sequence (DNA): TGTGCCAGCTCGAGCGGGAGTACTAAAGAGACCCAGTACTTC. As protein: CASSSGSTKETQYF. J is TRBJ2-5 and V is TRBV7-9; 8 nucleotides agree with TRBD2. This CDR3 has 14 amino acids. The J segment lost 3 bases and the V segment lost 8 bases, leaving 8 bases of the junction unmatched. Germline loops: CDR1 SEHNR, CDR2 FQNEAQ (reference sequence).

Of note for this clonotype: With a much larger clone just one base away, this may be a read error. V and J are TRBV9 and TRBJ2-5, with a possible D match to TRBD1 (5 bases). The CDR3 consists of 14 residues. The germline gives CDR1 SGDLS, CDR2 YYNGEE. DNA of the CDR3: TGTGCCAGCAGCGTAGATCAGGGCCAAGAGGCCCAGTACTTC. Amino acids: CASSVDQGQEAQYF.

This clonotype occurred many times. This chain connects TRBV5-1 to TRBJ2-5; 9 bases align to TRBD2. Germline CDR1 reads SGHRS; CDR2 reads YFSETQ. This CDR3 has 13 amino acids. V lost 5 bases to trimming and J lost 4 bases; unmatched junction nucleotides: 3. Written as DNA, the CDR3 is TGCGCCAGCAGTATAGCGGGAGTAGAGACCCAGTACTTC. Translated, it gives CASSIAGVETQYF.

This clonotype was counted at least ten times. The chain recombines TRBV4-2 with TRBJ2-2, with D hard to call. V lost 1 base and J 2 bases, leaving 14 bases between the germline ends. CDR1 and CDR2 from the germline V gene are LGHNA and YNFKEQ. The CDR3 totals 17 residues. CDR3 in amino acids: CASSQVPLVINTGELFF. The CDR3 bases are TGTGCCAGCAGCCAAGTTCCCCTCGTGATAAACACCGGGGAGCTGTTTTTT.

This clonotype came up many times. The CDR3 DNA is TGCAGTGCTAGGATAAACGGTTACGAGCAGTACTTC. It is translated as CSARINGYEQYF. This chain links TRBV20-1 with TRBJ2-7, with D unresolved. V lost 3 bases to trimming and J lost 4 bases, with 10 bases between them. Germline-derived CDR1 and CDR2 are DFQATT and SNEGSKA (reference sequence). The CDR3 spans 12 residues.

This clonotype was found many times. CDR3 DNA: TGTGCCAGCAGTTTACAGGCTCTCGGAAACACCATATATTTT. This translates into CASSLQALGNTIYF. The chain uses TRBV12-3 or TRBV12-4 and TRBJ1-3; no definite D call. This CDR3 has 14 residues. V lost 2 bases and J lost 4, with 9 bases in between.

This clonotype was observed a single time. This may stem from a read error, because a much larger clone lies one nucleotide away. This chain uses TRBV20-1 with TRBJ2-3; 7 nucleotides align to TRBD2. Germline lookup yields CDR1 DFQATT and CDR2 SNEGSKA (reference sequence). The CDR3 covers 17 residues. Trimming removed 2 bases from V and 0 bases from J; junction bases left unmatched: 11. The CDR3 sequence is CSARPPAGTTSTDTQYF. CDR3 coding DNA: TGCAGTGCTAGACCCCCAGCGGGGACTACTAGCACAGATACGCAGTATTTT.

Ten or more counts support this clonotype. V is TRBV11-2 and J is TRBJ2-7, with TRBD2 as a possible D gene (6 bases). The CDR3 is made up of 16 amino acids. Germline lookup yields CDR1 SGHAT and CDR2 FQNNGV. Trimming took 1 base from V and 0 from J, leaving 13 bases between them. Here the CDR3 reads CASSLGAAGFSYEQYF. For the CDR3, the DNA is TGTGCCAGCAGCTTAGGTGCGGCGGGGTTCTCCTACGAGCAGTACTTC. Full variable domain (outside the CDR3, taken from reference TRBV11-2 and TRBJ2-7): EAGVAQSPRYKIIEKRQSVAFWCNPISGHATLYWYQQILGQGPKLLIQFQNNGVVDDSQLPKDRFSAERLKGVDSTLKIQPAKLEDSAVYLCASSLGAAGFSYEQYFGPGTRLTVT.

The V and J genes are TRBV12-3 or TRBV12-4 and TRBJ2-1; possibly TRBD2 for D (6 bases). The CDR3 runs 14 residues. The germline V and J ends were trimmed by 8 bases and 4 bases, with 15 bases remaining between them. The CDR3 loop is CASDRGSQYNEQFF. The CDR3 coding sequence is TGTGCCAGCGACCGGGGGAGCCAATACAATGAGCAGTTCTTC.

The chain uses TRBV10-2 and TRBJ2-7; D possibly corresponds to TRBD1 (5 bases). CDR1 is WSHSY and CDR2 is SAAADI in the germline V gene. This CDR3 region has 13 residues. Trimming stripped 10 bases from V and 3 bases from J, with 16 bases between. CDR3 nucleotide sequence: TGCGCCACCCTCCTGACAGAAAACTACGAGCAGTACTTC. This encodes CATLLTENYEQYF.

In this sample, this clonotype turned up many times. The chain combines TRBV12-3 or TRBV12-4 with TRBJ2-3, with TRBD2 identical over 8 bases. CDR3 size: 16 residues. The trim removed 5 bases at V and 0 bases at J, leaving 7 bases unmatched. This CDR3 is CASSTQAGASTDTQYF. In DNA, the CDR3 is TGTGCCAGCAGTACCCAAGCGGGGGCTAGCACAGATACGCAGTATTTT.

This clonotype has at least ten counts. CDR3 protein: CAIKDRRPYNEQFF. CDR3 sequence (DNA): TGTGCCATCAAGGACAGGAGACCCTACAATGAGCAGTTCTTC. The chain has TRBV10-3 and TRBJ2-1, with TRBD1 matching over 7 bases. V shed 7 bases, J shed 2 bases, and the junction held 5 bases outside the gene matches. Germline V CDR1 and CDR2: ENHRY, SYGVKD. The CDR3 contains 14 residues.

This clonotype was detected many times. The CDR3 reads CASSPRGRGTGELFF. In nucleotides, the CDR3 is TGTGCCAGCAGTCCACGGGGGCGGGGCACCGGGGAGCTGTTTTTT. J is TRBJ2-2 and V is TRBV27; D may match TRBD1 or TRBD2 (6 bases each). V lost 5 bases to trimming and J lost 4 bases, with 14 bases between them. CDR1 MNHEY and CDR2 SMNVEV come from the germline V gene (reference sequence). The CDR3 contains 15 residues.

V gene TRBV9 combines with J gene TRBJ2-1; TRBD1 is a possible D gene (8 bases). The CDR3 consists of 15 residues. Germline assignment: CDR1 SGDLS and CDR2 YYNGEE. V gave up 0 bases and J gave up 7 bases, with 14 bases separating them. CDR3 sequence: CASSVATGGGNEQFF. DNA for the CDR3: TGTGCCAGCAGCGTAGCCACAGGGGGAGGGAATGAGCAGTTCTTC.

This clonotype was recorded once. The genes are TRBV20-1 and TRBJ2-5, with 9 bases aligning to TRBD2. The CDR3 spans 16 residues. V dropped 3 bases and J dropped 1; count of bases not matched to a gene: 9. Looked up from germline, CDR1 is DFQATT and CDR2 is SNEGSKA (reference sequence). In DNA, the CDR3 is TGCAGTGCTAGTGGGGCTAGCGGGGCCCTCCAAGAGACCCAGTACTTC. Protein sequence: CSASGASGALQETQYF.

In this sample, this clonotype turned up a few times. The V and J genes are TRBV27 and TRBJ2-1; D gene uncertain. Germline values: CDR1 MNHEY, CDR2 SMNVEV (reference sequence). The CDR3 runs 14 residues. Trimming cost V 4 bases and J 2 bases, with 9 bases left between them. CDR3 nucleotides: TGTGCCAGCAGTTCCATTCTCACCTACAATGAGCAGTTCTTC. It codes for CASSSILTYNEQFF.

Of note for this clonotype: This clone may be a read error of a much larger clone one base away. This chain joins TRBV18 and TRBJ1-1; 7 positions match TRBD1. The CDR3 is made up of 13 amino acids. Per the germline V gene, CDR1 is KGHSH and CDR2 is LQKENI. V lost 4 bases and J lost 4; bases outside the gene matches: 3. CDR3 sequence reads: CASSQGQSTEAFF. The CDR3 coding sequence is TGTGCCAGCTCACAGGGACAGAGCACTGAAGCTTTCTTT.

This clonotype occurred many times. V is TRBV5-1 and J is TRBJ1-5; D is ambiguous. The CDR3 has 15 residues. From germline, CDR1 is SGHRS and CDR2 YFSETQ. Trimming stripped 0 bases from V and 3 bases from J, with 10 bases between. The CDR3 reads CASSLGQADNQPQHF. DNA of the CDR3: TGCGCCAGCAGCTTGGGGCAGGCCGACAATCAGCCCCAGCATTTT.

This clonotype showed up many times. The CDR3 DNA sequence: TGTGCCAGCAGCCTACGTTCGGGGGGAGGCTATGGCTACACCTTC. Translation gives CASSLRSGGGYGYTF. This chain uses TRBV12-3 or TRBV12-4 with TRBJ1-2, with a possible D match to TRBD1 (5 bases). Trimming cost V 6 bases and J 4 bases, with 18 bases left between them. CDR3 length: 15 residues.

V gene TRBV12-3 or TRBV12-4 combines with J gene TRBJ2-2, with 12 bases matching TRBD1. V dropped 5 bases and J dropped 3; count of bases not matched to a gene: 4. CDR3 size: 16 residues. CDR3: CASSGDRGRHTGELFF. CDR3 nucleotides: TGTGCCAGCAGTGGGGACAGGGGGCGGCACACCGGGGAGCTGTTTTTT.

In its sample, this clonotype was seen many times. The J gene is TRBJ2-5, the V gene TRBV20-1, with D unclear. The germline CDR1 and CDR2 sequences are DFQATT and SNEGSKA (reference sequence). The V end lost 7 bases, the J end lost 2 bases, and 8 bases lay between the germline ends. This CDR3 is 11 amino acids long. The CDR3 DNA sequence: TGCAGTGGTCCTCTTCAAGAGACCCAGTACTTC. It encodes CSGPLQETQYF.

The sample holds many counts of this clonotype. The CDR3 sequence: CASSLGSGRSETQYF. CDR3 DNA: TGTGCCAGCAGCCTGGGTAGCGGGAGATCAGAGACCCAGTACTTC. The V call is TRBV7-2, the J call TRBJ2-5; 9 bases match TRBD2. The germline gives CDR1 SGHTA, CDR2 FQGNSA. The CDR3 is made up of 15 amino acids. The V and J ends lost 5 bases and 4 bases, in that order; junction bases with no gene match: 8.

This clonotype appeared many times. CDR3 loop: CASSRAGGNTGELFF. CDR3 DNA sequence: TGTGCCAGCAGCAGAGCGGGGGGGAACACCGGGGAGCTGTTTTTT. The chain is built from TRBV12-3 or TRBV12-4 and TRBJ2-2; 9 nucleotides align to TRBD2. The length of the CDR3 is 15 residues. V was clipped by 6 bases and J by 1 base; unmatched bases: 3.

This clonotype was seen many times. The J gene is TRBJ1-2, the V gene TRBV4-3, with D perhaps TRBD1 (5 bases). The V end was cut by 0 bases, the J end by 3 bases, with 14 bases between. There are 16 residues in the CDR3. Germline lookup yields CDR1 LGHNA and CDR2 YSLEER. CDR3 coding DNA: TGCGCCAGCAGCCAAGATTTACAGGAAGATCACTATGGCTACACCTTC. Its translation is CASSQDLQEDHYGYTF.

This clonotype showed up just a few times. The gene calls are TRBV12-3 or TRBV12-4 and TRBJ1-1; 8 bases align to TRBD1. The CDR3 consists of 12 residues. Germline trimming cut 10 bases from V and 1 base from J; bases unmatched to any gene: 2. CDR3 nucleotide sequence: TGTGCCATTGGACAGGGGAACACTGAAGCTTTCTTT. Translated: CAIGQGNTEAFF.

This clonotype was counted at least ten times. J is TRBJ2-7 and V is TRBV18; D not resolved. V lost 3 bases to trimming and J lost 0 bases, with 12 bases between them. The CDR3 sequence is 15 residues long. CDR1 KGHSH and CDR2 LQKENI come from the germline V gene. The DNA of the CDR3 is TGTGCCAGCTCACCGCTACCAAAGAGCTCCTACGAGCAGTACTTC. Protein product: CASSPLPKSSYEQYF. Full variable domain (missing parts from reference TRBV18 and TRBJ2-7): NAGVMQNPRHLVRRRGQEARLRCSPMKGHSHVYWYRQLPEEGLKFMVYLQKENIIDESGMPKERFSAEFPKEGPSILRIQQVVRGDSAAYFCASSPLPKSSYEQYFGPGTRLTVT.

There are a few counts of this clonotype. The gene calls are TRBV20-1 and TRBJ2-3; D is possibly TRBD2 (5 bases). The germline gives CDR1 DFQATT, CDR2 SNEGSKA (reference sequence). V was pared by 0 bases and J by 9 bases, with 16 bases between. The CDR3 covers 14 residues. The CDR3 nucleotides are TGCAGTGCTAGAGATTCCCAGACTACGAGAACGCAGTATTTT. Translating it yields CSARDSQTTRTQYF.